Shown below are 4 T cell receptor beta chains from a single sample sequenced in a study of blood T cell repertoires in COVID-19. Assay: immunoSEQ multiplex PCR; the TCRdb copy retains only in-frame clones and omits some. The data contain roughly 20,000 clones, 85% to 95% of them seen just once; the ten biggest clones take up 5% to 7%. The sequenced sample consisted of peripheral blood. Source of these receptors: a human donor in a cohort sampled during active COVID-19.

The gene calls are TRBV11-2 and TRBJ1-6, with D unclear. There are 15 residues in the CDR3. V was pared by 0 bases and J by 7 bases, with 10 bases between. CDR1 and CDR2 from the germline V gene are SGHAT and FQNNGV. The CDR3 here is CASSLDLYENSPLHF. CDR3 sequence (DNA): TGTGCCAGCAGCTTAGATCTATACGAGAATTCACCCCTCCACTTT. The complete variable domain, with remaining parts taken from reference TRBV11-2 and TRBJ1-6, reads EAGVAQSPRYKIIEKRQSVAFWCNPISGHATLYWYQQILGQGPKLLIQFQNNGVVDDSQLPKDRFSAERLKGVDSTLKIQPAKLEDSAVYLCASSLDLYENSPLHFGNGTRLTVT.

The chain joins TRBV6-2 or TRBV6-3 to TRBJ1-5, with no clear D. V lost 4 bases and J lost 4, with 14 bases in between. Germline CDR1 is MNHEY and CDR2 is SVGEGT. The CDR3 runs to 15 residues. DNA for the CDR3: TGTGCCAGCAGTTTAATCAGTATTCTTAATCAGCCCCAGCATTTT. It is translated as CASSLISILNQPQHF.

The V and J genes are TRBV30 and TRBJ2-3; 7 bases are a match to TRBD2. CDR3 size: 13 residues. V lost 2 bases and J lost 4; bases outside the gene matches: 3. CDR1 and CDR2 (germline): GTSNPN, SVGIG (reference sequence). The CDR3 spells CAWSLGRADTQYF. The DNA of the CDR3 is TGTGCCTGGAGTCTTGGGAGGGCAGATACGCAGTATTTT.

In DNA form, the CDR3 reads TGTGCCAGTAGCACAGGGGTGAACACTGAAGCTTTCTTT. Protein sequence: CASSTGVNTEAFF. This chain joins TRBV19 and TRBJ1-1, with TRBD1 matching 7 bases. CDR1 is LNHDA and CDR2 is SQIVND in the germline V gene (reference sequence). CDR3 length equals 13 residues. The junction had 1 base not matched to a gene; V was cut back by 6 bases and J by 0 bases.